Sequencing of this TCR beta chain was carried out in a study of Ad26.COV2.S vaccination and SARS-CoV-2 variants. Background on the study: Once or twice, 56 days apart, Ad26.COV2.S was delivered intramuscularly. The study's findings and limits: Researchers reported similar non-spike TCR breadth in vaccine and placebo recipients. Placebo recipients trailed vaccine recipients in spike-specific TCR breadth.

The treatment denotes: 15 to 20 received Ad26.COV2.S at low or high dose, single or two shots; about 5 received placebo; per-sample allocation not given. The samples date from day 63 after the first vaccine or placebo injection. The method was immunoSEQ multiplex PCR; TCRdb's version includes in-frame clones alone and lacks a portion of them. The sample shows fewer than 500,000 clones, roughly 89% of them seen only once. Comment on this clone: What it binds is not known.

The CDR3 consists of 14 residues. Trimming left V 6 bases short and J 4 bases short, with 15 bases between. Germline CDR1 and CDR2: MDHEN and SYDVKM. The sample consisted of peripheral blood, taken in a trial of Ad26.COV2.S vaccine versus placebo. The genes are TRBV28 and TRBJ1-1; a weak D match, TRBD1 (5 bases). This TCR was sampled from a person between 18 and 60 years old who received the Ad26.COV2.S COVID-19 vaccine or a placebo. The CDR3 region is CASRRQGDPTEAFF. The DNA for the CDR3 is TGTGCCAGCAGACGCCAGGGAGACCCCACTGAAGCTTTCTTT.